A selection of T cell receptor beta chains follows, all from one sample in a study of shared clonotypes between healthy human individuals. Clones were read by immunoSEQ multiplex PCR, and TCRdb kept only the in-frame ones, dropping some. The profile shows some 1.4 million clones, roughly 96% of them singletons. Specimen: naive CD4+ T cells sorted from blood. These receptors all come from a man aged 30 to 45 in good health. CDR3s include the opening cysteine and the closing phenylalanine or tryptophan. The D gene is left open where the match is weak. Only part of the rows carry a size: once, few, many, or a class if the clone is expanded.

CDR3: CAISLGLASTDTQYF
DNA: TGTGCCATCAGCCTAGGACTAGCTTCGACAGATACGCAGTATTTT
J: TRBJ2-3
D: TRBD2
size: NA
V: TRBV10-3
length: 15

CDR3: CASSLNRDTQPQHF
DNA: TGCGCCAGCAGCTTGAACAGGGACACTCAGCCCCAGCATTTT
J: TRBJ1-5
D: NA
size: NA
V: TRBV5-1
length: 14

CDR3: CASSLVREQYF
DNA: TGTGCCAGCAGCTTGGTCCGCGAGCAGTACTTC
J: TRBJ2-7
D: NA
size: NA
V: TRBV5-6
length: 11

CDR3: CASSQQSTGELFF
DNA: TGTGCCAGCAGCCAACAAAGCACCGGGGAGCTGTTTTTT
J: TRBJ2-2
D: NA
size: NA
V: TRBV6-5
length: 13

CDR3: CASSEGGRWSTGELFF
DNA: TGTGCCAGCAGCGAGGGGGGAAGGTGGAGCACCGGGGAGCTGTTTTTT
J: TRBJ2-2
D: NA
size: NA
V: TRBV5-4
length: 16

CDR3: CASSLALTGAGELFF
DNA: TGCGCCAGCAGCTTGGCCCTAACAGGTGCCGGGGAGCTGTTTTTT
J: TRBJ2-2
D: NA
size: few
V: TRBV5-1
length: 15

CDR3: CASMLGMREFTYEQYF
DNA: TGTGCCAGCATGTTGGGTATGCGGGAGTTCACCTACGAGCAGTACTTC
J: TRBJ2-7
D: TRBD2
size: NA
V: TRBV5-6
length: 16

CDR3: CASSLLAGEGGEQYF
DNA: TGTGCCAGTAGCCTCCTAGCTGGGGAGGGAGGCGAGCAGTACTTC
J: TRBJ2-7
D: TRBD2
size: NA
V: TRBV19
length: 15

CDR3: CASSSKFEAFF
DNA: TGTGCCAGCAGTTCGAAATTTGAAGCTTTCTTT
J: TRBJ1-1
D: NA
size: once
V: TRBV6-5
length: 11

CDR3: CARSPRDRGKGTQYF
DNA: TGTGCCAGAAGCCCCCGGGACAGGGGGAAGGGGACCCAGTACTTC
J: TRBJ2-5
D: TRBD1
size: NA
V: TRBV5-3
length: 15

CDR3: CASSLVGDPTYEQYF
DNA: TGTGCCAGCAGCTTAGTCGGGGACCCTACCTACGAGCAGTACTTC
J: TRBJ2-7
D: NA
size: NA
V: TRBV11-2
length: 15

CDR3: CASSLGGSGNAYEQYF
DNA: TGTGCCAGCAGCTTGGGAGGGTCAGGGAACGCCTACGAGCAGTACTTC
J: TRBJ2-7
D: NA
size: NA
V: TRBV5-5
length: 16

CDR3: CASSEGGFEAFF
DNA: TGTGCCAGCAGCGAGGGTGGGTTTGAAGCTTTCTTT
J: TRBJ1-1
D: NA
size: NA
V: TRBV5-4
length: 12